These T cell receptor beta chains were read from a single sample in a study of blood T cells in healthy people across ages. TCRdb re-called the 5' RACE reads with MiXCR, one entry per CDR3 protein. The repertoire has about 1.4 million distinct CDR3 sequences, approximately 59% of them found once; the top ten carry 5.5% to 8%. Sample: blood. The receptors shown here come from a man between 18 and 29 years old in good health. Both conserved end residues are part of each CDR3. D genes are given only for firm matches. The size field is filled for only some rows; it gives once, few, many or a size class.

>TRBD1|.|TRBJ2-7|TRBV4-3
CASSQDSRDSLSYEQYF
TGCGCCAGCAGCCAAGACTCTAGGGACAGCCTCTCCTACGAGCAGTACTTC
>.|few|TRBJ1-4|TRBV6-1
CASALGGEKLFF
TGTGCCAGCGCCCTAGGGGGTGAAAAACTGTTTTTT
>TRBD1|.|TRBJ2-5|TRBV12-3/TRBV12-4
CASSRQGGTETQYF
TGTGCCAGCAGCCGACAGGGTGGGACAGAGACCCAGTACTTC
>.|.|TRBJ2-6|TRBV3-1
CASSLTGPGASVLTF
TGTGCCAGCAGCCTTACAGGGCCTGGGGCCAGCGTCCTGACTTTC
>.|few|TRBJ2-3|TRBV11-2
CASSVADITDTQYF
TGTGCCAGCAGCGTAGCGGATATCACAGATACGCAGTATTTT
>TRBD1|.|TRBJ2-3|TRBV28
CASDRGPDTQYF
TGTGCCAGCGACAGGGGGCCCGATACGCAGTATTTT
>TRBD2|.|TRBJ2-7|TRBV11-2
CASSTGLAGSYEQYF
TGTGCCAGCAGCACGGGACTAGCGGGAAGCTACGAGCAGTACTTC
>TRBD2|few|TRBJ2-5|TRBV5-1
CASSVASGQETQYF
TGCGCCAGCAGCGTCGCTAGCGGGCAAGAGACCCAGTACTTC
>.|.|TRBJ2-6|TRBV10-3
CAISPRILSGANVLTF
TGTGCCATCAGTCCCAGAATTCTCTCTGGGGCCAACGTCCTGACTTTC
>TRBD2|few|TRBJ2-3|TRBV20-1
CSARDGSLAGAYTDTQYF
TGCAGTGCTAGAGATGGCTCCCTAGCGGGGGCCTACACAGATACGCAGTATTTT
>.|.|TRBJ2-7|TRBV6-1
CASSDGGRYEQYF
TGTGCCAGCAGTGATGGGGGGCGATACGAGCAGTACTTC